These T cell receptor beta chains were read from a single sample in a study of cytomegalovirus exposure and HLA in healthy donors. Sequenced by immunoSEQ multiplex PCR; TCRdb stores in-frame clones only, minus some. The top ten clones hold roughly 21% of a sample with roughly 86,000 clones, 65% of them seen once. The source material was PBMCs. The receptor source for this set is a woman between 50 and 59 years old in good health and CMV-seropositive. The CDR3 runs from the conserved cysteine through the conserved F or W. The D gene is left open where the match is weak. Clone size is shown for a subset of rows, as once, few, many or a class of expanded clone.

TRBJ2-7	TRBV28	few	TRBD1	CASNKDRAQEQYF	TGTGCCAGCAACAAGGACAGGGCACAGGAGCAGTACTTC
TRBJ1-5	TRBV28	once	.	CASRVSNQPQHF	TGTGCCAGCCGAGTAAGCAATCAGCCCCAGCATTTT
TRBJ1-1	TRBV2	.	TRBD1	CASKKLGQGEAFF	TGTGCCAGCAAGAAGCTAGGACAGGGTGAAGCTTTCTTT
TRBJ2-1	TRBV4-1	.	TRBD2	CASSPGPAGLAGGPTSYNEQFF	TGCGCCAGCAGCCCAGGCCCGGCGGGACTAGCGGGGGGACCCACCTCCTACAATGAGCAGTTCTTC
TRBJ1-2	TRBV7-2	.	TRBD1	CASSLEGGKWYGYTF	TGTGCCAGCAGCTTAGAAGGGGGCAAGTGGTATGGCTACACCTTC
TRBJ1-3	TRBV6-1	.	.	CASSEADILPSNTIYF	TGTGCCAGCAGTGAAGCGGACATCTTACCCTCCAACACCATATATTTT
TRBJ2-1	TRBV19	.	.	CASTPDSYNEQFF	TGTGCCAGTACCCCAGACAGCTACAATGAGCAGTTCTTC
TRBJ1-1	TRBV7-2	.	.	CASSLVGGGTEAFF	TGTGCCAGCAGCTTAGTTGGGGGGGGAACTGAAGCTTTCTTT
TRBJ2-6	TRBV7-3	few	.	CASSPTAGASSGANVLTF	TGTGCCAGCAGCCCTACCGCTGGGGCCTCGTCTGGGGCCAACGTCCTGACTTTC
TRBJ2-1	TRBV5-1	.	TRBD1	CASSLTGGFHEQFF	TGCGCCAGCAGCTTGACAGGGGGTTTTCATGAGCAGTTCTTC
TRBJ1-1	TRBV4-1	once	.	CASSQDPGSTEAFF	TGCGCCAGCAGCCAAGATCCAGGGTCCACTGAAGCTTTCTTT
TRBJ1-1	TRBV6-1	few	TRBD1	CASSEDRAVAFF	TGTGCCAGCAGTGAGGACAGGGCCGTTGCTTTCTTT
TRBJ2-3	TRBV4-3	few	TRBD2	CASSQDLPLAGITDTQYF	TGCGCCAGCAGCCAAGATCTGCCGCTAGCGGGAATCACAGATACGCAGTATTTT
TRBJ2-1	TRBV28	.	TRBD1	CATATAGTGENEQFF	TGTGCCACCGCAACCGCCGGGACAGGGGAGAATGAGCAGTTCTTC
TRBJ2-5	TRBV19	.	TRBD2	CASSIMTSGPETQYF	TGTGCCAGTAGTATAATGACTAGCGGCCCAGAGACCCAGTACTTC
TRBJ2-1	TRBV6-6	few	TRBD2	CASSLAGNEQFF	TGTGCCAGCTCCCTAGCGGGCAATGAGCAGTTCTTC
TRBJ1-1	TRBV6-5	.	.	CASSFRVGTLEAFF	TGTGCCAGCAGTTTTCGAGTGGGCACCCTTGAAGCTTTCTTT
TRBJ1-2	TRBV6-1	.	.	CASRIDRNYGYTF	TGTGCCAGCAGAATCGACAGGAACTATGGCTACACCTTC
TRBJ2-7	TRBV28	.	TRBD1	CASRLTGSYEQYF	TGTGCCAGCAGGTTGACAGGGTCTTACGAGCAGTACTTC
TRBJ2-3	TRBV6-1	.	.	CASTRKGETDTQYF	TGTGCCAGCACCCGTAAGGGGGAAACAGATACGCAGTATTTT
TRBJ2-5	TRBV19	.	TRBD2	CASNGVASGRETQYF	TGTGCCAGTAACGGAGTGGCTAGCGGTAGGGAGACCCAGTACTTC
TRBJ2-6	TRBV7-2	.	TRBD1	CASSLGTAGANVLTF	TGTGCCAGCAGCCTCGGGACAGCTGGGGCCAACGTCCTGACTTTC
TRBJ1-1	TRBV4-3	.	.	CASSQDGPRGTEAFF	TGCGCCAGCAGCCAAGACGGACCGCGGGGCACTGAAGCTTTCTTT
TRBJ1-5	TRBV28	.	.	CASSFIQPQHF	TGTGCCAGCAGTTTCATTCAGCCCCAGCATTTT
TRBJ1-6	TRBV27	few	TRBD1	CASSLSGGTGGSPLHF	TGTGCCAGCAGTTTATCAGGCGGGACAGGGGGATCACCCCTCCACTTT
TRBJ2-7	TRBV14	few	.	CASSQERGGRGYEQYF	TGTGCCAGCAGCCAAGAGAGGGGGGGGCGCGGCTACGAGCAGTACTTC
TRBJ2-1	TRBV20-1	.	TRBD1	CSGTAYNEQFF	TGCAGCGGGACAGCTTACAATGAGCAGTTCTTC
TRBJ2-3	TRBV11-1	few	TRBD2	CASSQFAGRGDTQYF	TGTGCCAGCAGCCAGTTCGCCGGGAGGGGAGATACGCAGTATTTT
TRBJ1-2	TRBV7-9	once	.	CASSSPAQGSYGYTF	TGTGCCAGCAGCTCACCGGCACAGGGTAGCTATGGCTACACCTTC
TRBJ1-5	TRBV7-9	few	.	CASSSMNQPQHF	TGTGCCAGCAGCTCCATGAATCAGCCCCAGCATTTT
TRBJ1-6	TRBV6-6	.	TRBD1	CASSLTKQGASPLHF	TGTGCCAGCAGTTTAACAAAACAGGGGGCTTCACCCCTCCACTTT
TRBJ2-7	TRBV6-1	.	TRBD1	CASSPHAGTAYEQYF	TGTGCCAGCAGCCCGCATGCCGGGACAGCCTACGAGCAGTACTTC
TRBJ1-4	TRBV9	few	TRBD1	CASSVWTGGFGEKLFF	TGTGCCAGCAGCGTCTGGACAGGGGGCTTCGGTGAAAAACTGTTTTTT
TRBJ1-1	TRBV27	.	TRBD1	CASSLTGSGTEAFF	TGTGCCAGCAGTCTGACAGGGTCGGGCACTGAAGCTTTCTTT
TRBJ2-3	TRBV9	.	TRBD2	CASSVDISGASTDTQYF	TGTGCCAGCAGCGTAGATATTAGCGGGGCTAGCACAGATACGCAGTATTTT
TRBJ1-2	TRBV9	.	.	CASSVDVQGRGYTF	TGTGCCAGCAGCGTAGACGTACAGGGTCGAGGCTACACCTTC
TRBJ1-1	TRBV7-8	few	.	CASSLDRNTEAFF	TGTGCCAGCAGCTTAGACAGGAACACTGAAGCTTTCTTT
TRBJ1-2	TRBV6-5	.	.	CASSPEGLTGGYTF	TGTGCCAGCAGCCCCGAGGGACTGACGGGGGGCTACACCTTC
TRBJ2-5	TRBV15	.	.	CATSRDNSHQETQYF	TGTGCCACCAGCAGAGATAACAGCCACCAAGAGACCCAGTACTTC
TRBJ2-7	TRBV7-8	.	TRBD1	CASSPPGDRVSYEQYF	TGTGCCAGCAGCCCCCCCGGAGACAGGGTCTCCTACGAGCAGTACTTC
TRBJ1-2	TRBV4-3	.	TRBD1	CASSQVGASDRAANCGYTF	TGCGCCAGCAGCCAAGTTGGGGCTAGTGACAGGGCTGCTAACTGTGGCTACACCTTC
TRBJ1-2	TRBV4-2	few	.	CASSQDRAGYGYTF	TGTGCCAGCAGCCAAGATCGGGCGGGCTATGGCTACACCTTC
TRBJ1-1	TRBV30	few	.	CAWSIGNTEAFF	TGTGCCTGGAGTATCGGTAACACTGAAGCTTTCTTT
TRBJ2-5	TRBV6-1	many	.	CASSGTGSATQYF	TGTGCCAGCAGTGGAACAGGGTCAGCGACCCAGTACTTC
TRBJ2-5	TRBV7-3	.	TRBD1	CASSSSTGQTQETQYF	TGTGCCAGCAGCTCCTCCACGGGACAGACACAAGAGACCCAGTACTTC
TRBJ1-2	TRBV7-2	.	TRBD1	CASSPRTGNSGHGYTF	TGTGCCAGCAGCCCCCGGACAGGGAATTCAGGGCATGGCTACACCTTC
TRBJ1-2	TRBV28	.	TRBD1	CASRTGGYYGYTF	TGTGCCAGCAGAACAGGGGGCTACTATGGCTACACCTTC